The 23 T cell receptor beta chains given below trace back to one sample, sequenced in a study of shared clonotypes between healthy human individuals (TCRdb year 2020). To prepare the library, the immunoSEQ multiplex PCR assay was applied. TCRdb stores this immuneACCESS table with in-frame sequences only. Part of the clones is absent; in the studies checked, under half of the shortfall reflects unresolved V genes, and no reason is known for the rest. In all, the sample holds hundreds of thousands of clones, and around 97% of those were seen once. Approximately 0.057% of the sample is held by the ten biggest clonotypes. Sequencing used naive CD4+ T cells sorted from blood. Read against the paper, the sample's cell subset or site label means: CD45RA+ positively selected. The receptors come from a young woman in good health.

The chain couples TRBV28 to TRBJ2-5; tentatively, D is TRBD2 (5 bases). The DNA end is a closer match to TRBJ2-7, so the J assignment may be wrong. Per the germline V gene, CDR1 is MDHEN and CDR2 is SYDVKM. The CDR3 is 15 residues long. The CDR3 DNA reads as TGTGCCAGCCTGCCCCCCGGAGGAAACTCCTACGAGCAGTACTTC. This codes for CASLPPGGNSYEQYF.

The chain is built from TRBV5-8 and TRBJ2-7; tentatively, D is TRBD2 (6 bases). The length of the CDR3 is 14 residues. From germline, CDR1 is SGHTS and CDR2 YDEGEE. V was shortened by 6 bases and J by 1 base, with 14 bases between the two germline ends. CDR3 region: CASTSRGESYEQYF. The CDR3 DNA reads as TGTGCCAGCACCTCGCGGGGCGAATCCTACGAGCAGTACTTC.

This clone is a singleton in its sample. J is TRBJ2-5 and V is TRBV19, with 7 bases fitting TRBD1. The CDR3 loop spans 13 amino acids. From germline, CDR1 is LNHDA and CDR2 SQIVND (reference sequence). J gave up 2 bases and V 5 bases, and 2 bases lay outside the gene matches. The CDR3 protein is CASSRDRQETQYF. The CDR3 region has the DNA TGTGCCAGTAGTCGGGACAGACAAGAGACCCAGTACTTC. Full variable domain (rest looked up from reference TRBV19 and TRBJ2-5): DGGITQSPKYLFRKEGQNVTLSCEQNLNHDAMYWYRQDPGQGLRLIYYSQIVNDFQKGDIAEGYSVSREKKESFPLTVTSAQKNPTAFYLCASSRDRQETQYFGPGTRLLVL.

The chain links TRBV5-8 to TRBJ2-3; 7 positions match TRBD2. V dropped 4 bases and J dropped 4; count of bases not matched to a gene: 9. Looked up from germline, CDR1 is SGHTS and CDR2 is YDEGEE. There are 15 residues in the CDR3. CDR3 loop: CASSGAAGVADTQYF. The CDR3 region has the DNA TGTGCCAGCAGCGGAGCGGCGGGAGTCGCAGATACGCAGTATTTT.

The chain uses TRBV18 and TRBJ2-7, with TRBD2 matching over 12 bases. The CDR3 sequence is 17 residues long. Unmatched junction bases numbered 12, after V lost 3 bases and J lost 6 bases. Per the germline V gene, CDR1 is KGHSH and CDR2 is LQKENI. The CDR3 sequence is CASSPTSTGLAGSEQYF. In DNA form, the CDR3 reads TGTGCCAGCTCACCCACATCCACCGGACTAGCGGGATCCGAGCAGTACTTC.

The table lists this clone with a count of one. This chain links TRBV19 with TRBJ2-1; tentative D call: TRBD1 (7 bases). CDR3 length: 14 amino acids. V was pared by 7 bases and J by 9 bases, with 19 bases between. In germline, CDR1 is LNHDA, CDR2 SQIVND (reference sequence). CDR3 DNA sequence: TGTGCCAGTACCCTAGCGACAGGGAGCAGTGAGCAGTTCTTC. Amino acids: CASTLATGSSEQFF.

The gene calls are TRBV5-4 and TRBJ1-3; D is possibly TRBD1 (5 bases). Germline V lookup: CDR1 SGHNT, CDR2 YYREEE (reference sequence). Deletions cut 0 bases from V and 4 bases from J, with 14 bases between. The CDR3 has 16 residues. CDR3 DNA sequence: TGTGCCAGCAGCTTGGATGACGGGGGATCCGGAAACACCATATATTTT. This encodes CASSLDDGGSGNTIYF.

This clone was counted once. J is TRBJ2-1 and V is TRBV6-6, with 9 bases identical to TRBD1. With 6 bases clipped from V and 0 bases from J, the junction kept 6 bases outside the gene matches. This CDR3 spans 16 amino acids. Germline assignment: CDR1 MNHNY and CDR2 SVGAGI (reference sequence). The CDR3 reads CASRPRDRVSYNEQFF. The CDR3, as DNA: TGTGCCAGCAGACCCCGGGACAGGGTCTCCTACAATGAGCAGTTCTTC.

The chain links TRBV10-2 to TRBJ2-5, with 10 bases lining up with TRBD2. CDR3 length equals 19 residues. J gave up 5 bases and V 0 bases, and 15 bases lay outside the gene matches. Per the germline V gene, CDR1 is WSHSY and CDR2 is SAAADI. The CDR3 DNA sequence: TGCGCCAGCAGTGAGTCGAGATTCCCCCCTAGCGGGAGTCGTGAGACCCAGTACTTC. It specifies CASSESRFPPSGSRETQYF.

Written as DNA, the CDR3 is TGTGCCAGCAGCCAATGGGGACAGGGGGAAAAACTGTTTTTT. Its protein product is CASSQWGQGEKLFF. The chain joins TRBV14 to TRBJ1-4, with 10 bases aligning to TRBD1. The CDR3 covers 14 residues. After removal of 2 bases from V and 8 bases from J, the junction contained 2 bases not matched to a gene. CDR1 is SGHDN, CDR2 FVKESK, per germline.

The V gene is TRBV7-8, the J gene TRBJ1-4, with D possibly TRBD1 on 6 matching bases. Deletions cut 5 bases from V and 7 bases from J, with 17 bases between. The CDR3 loop spans 15 amino acids. Germline V lookup: CDR1 SGHVS, CDR2 FQNEAQ. The CDR3 sequence: CASSTTGQRGEKLFF. CDR3 coding DNA: TGTGCCAGCAGCACCACAGGGCAACGGGGTGAAAAACTGTTTTTT.

This chain joins TRBV5-1 and TRBJ1-3; D possibly corresponds to TRBD1 (6 bases). The germline CDR1 and CDR2 sequences are SGHRS and YFSETQ. This CDR3 region has 13 residues. V was pared by 0 bases and J by 8 bases, with 9 bases between. CDR3 protein: CASSLGTVDTIYF. CDR3 DNA: TGCGCCAGCAGCTTGGGGACAGTGGACACCATATATTTT.

The chain is built from TRBV5-4 and TRBJ2-2; 9 bases line up with TRBD2. Germline assignment: CDR1 SGHNT and CDR2 YYREEE (reference sequence). After removal of 5 bases from V and 4 bases from J, the junction contained 9 bases not matched to a gene. This CDR3 spans 16 amino acids. CDR3 sequence (DNA): TGTGCCAGCAGTCACTCGGCGGGAGGGCCCACCGGGGAGCTGTTTTTT. Encoded protein: CASSHSAGGPTGELFF. The full variable domain, its missing parts supplied by reference TRBV5-4 and TRBJ2-2, is ETGVTQSPTHLIKTRGQQVTLRCSSQSGHNTVSWYQQALGQGPQFIFQYYREEENGRGNFPPRFSGLQFPNYSSELNVNALELDDSALYLCASSHSAGGPTGELFFGEGSRLTVL.

This clone appeared a single time. The rearrangement joins TRBV5-1 to TRBJ2-7; TRBD2 matches at 7 bases. Per germline, CDR1 SGHRS and CDR2 YFSETQ. V shed 0 bases, J shed 1 base, and the junction held 4 bases outside the gene matches. CDR3 size: 15 residues. CDR3 bases: TGCGCCAGCAGCTTGGTGGCGGGAGAGTCCTACGAGCAGTACTTC. Its protein is CASSLVAGESYEQYF.

This rearrangement joins TRBV6-6 to TRBJ2-7, with D hard to call. Trimming took 2 bases from V and 0 from J, leaving 8 bases between them. CDR3 length: 14 residues. The germline gives CDR1 MNHNY, CDR2 SVGAGI (reference sequence). CDR3: CASSYGRPSYEQYF. CDR3 DNA: TGTGCCAGCAGTTACGGCCGGCCCTCCTACGAGCAGTACTTC.

J is TRBJ2-7 and V is TRBV27, with 8 bases matching TRBD2. With V trimmed by 5 bases and J by 5 bases, 8 bases remained unmatched. This CDR3 is 14 amino acids long. Germline V gives CDR1 MNHEY, CDR2 SMNVEV (reference sequence). The CDR3 protein is CASSRQREWDEQYF. The DNA of the CDR3 is TGTGCCAGCAGTAGGCAGCGGGAGTGGGACGAGCAGTACTTC.

This rearrangement joins TRBV15 to TRBJ1-1; unclear D gene. The germline V gene encodes CDR1 LNHNV and CDR2 YYDKDF (reference sequence). V was pared by 0 bases and J by 3 bases, with 5 bases between. CDR3 size: 13 residues. CDR3 region: CATSRDVDTEAFF. The CDR3 DNA reads as TGTGCCACCAGCAGAGATGTGGACACTGAAGCTTTCTTT.

This chain connects TRBV5-1 to TRBJ2-1; 11 bases map to TRBD2. Germline loops: CDR1 SGHRS, CDR2 YFSETQ. The CDR3 contains 15 residues. The ends lost 7 bases at V and 6 bases at J; junction bases unmatched: 9. CDR3 nucleotides: TGCGCCAGCCGCCCCCTGGGACTAGCGGCCAATGAGCAGTTCTTC. Protein product: CASRPLGLAANEQFF.

This sequence joins TRBV5-4 and TRBJ2-7, with unresolved D. This CDR3 region has 14 residues. The V end was cut by 0 bases, the J end by 2 bases, with 9 bases between. Germline CDR1 and CDR2: SGHNT and YYREEE (reference sequence). Here the CDR3 DNA reads TGTGCCAGCAGCTTGGTGGACGGGCCCTACGAGCAGTACTTC. Its protein product is CASSLVDGPYEQYF. Supplemented by reference TRBV5-4 and TRBJ2-7, the full variable domain reads ETGVTQSPTHLIKTRGQQVTLRCSSQSGHNTVSWYQQALGQGPQFIFQYYREEENGRGNFPPRFSGLQFPNYSSELNVNALELDDSALYLCASSLVDGPYEQYFGPGTRLTVT.

V is TRBV23-1 and J is TRBJ2-7, with 7 bases lining up with TRBD2. TRBV23-1 is filed as an ORF, its function uncertain. The CDR3 loop spans 16 amino acids. The trim removed 3 bases at V and 0 bases at J, leaving 8 bases unmatched. In nucleotides, the CDR3 is TGCGCCAGCAGTCACGTGGGGAGGGCTAGCTCCTACGAGCAGTACTTC. Amino acids: CASSHVGRASSYEQYF.

This clone has just a few counts. Other DNA sequences of this sample code for an identical CDR3. The CDR3 DNA follows: TGTGCCAGCAGCTTAGGAAGGCAAGAGACCCAGTACTTC. Amino acids: CASSLGRQETQYF. The chain carries TRBV7-8 and TRBJ2-5; D uncertain. CDR1 and CDR2 from the germline V gene are SGHVS and FQNEAQ. The CDR3 has 13 amino acids. V lost 1 base and J 2 bases, leaving 5 bases between the germline ends.

The chain is built from TRBV28 and TRBJ1-1; D gene unclear. The V gene lost 6 bases and the J gene lost 1 base, with 18 bases spanning the gap. This CDR3 has 16 residues. Germline lookup yields CDR1 MDHEN and CDR2 SYDVKM. The CDR3 nucleotides are TGTGCCAGCAGGGCCCCCTCAGTAGGGCAGAACACTGAAGCTTTCTTT. This sequence encodes CASRAPSVGQNTEAFF.

J is TRBJ2-2 and V is TRBV28; D is possibly TRBD2 (5 bases). Trimming removed 5 bases from V and 0 bases from J, with 16 bases in between. This CDR3 has 17 residues. The V gene's germline CDR1 is MDHEN and CDR2 SYDVKM. The CDR3 sequence: CASSPADGRANTGELFF. The CDR3 DNA reads TGTGCCAGCAGTCCGGCTGATGGGAGAGCGAACACCGGGGAGCTGTTTTTT.